The clone carrying this T cell receptor (beta chain) was recorded a few times. These data originate in a study of cytomegalovirus exposure and HLA in healthy donors. Trimming cost V 6 bases and J 2 bases; bases outside gene matches: 1. The V gene's germline CDR1 is MDHEN and CDR2 SYDVKM. This CDR3 is 14 amino acids long. PCR primers comprised 60 Vbeta and 13 Jbeta primers. The repertoire was sequenced with immunoSEQ multiplex PCR; TCRdb's copy has only in-frame clones and lacks some. The profile shows 150,000 to 200,000 clones, about 74% of them singletons. What was sequenced was PBMCs. The rearrangement joins TRBV28 to TRBJ2-3; 11 bases line up with TRBD2. This TCR was sampled from a male donor in good health and CMV-seronegative. CDR3 residues: CASRTSGATDTQYF. The CDR3 DNA reads TGTGCCAGCAGGACTAGCGGGGCCACAGATACGCAGTATTTT. Full variable domain (missing parts from reference TRBV28 and TRBJ2-3): DVKVTQSSRYLVKRTGEKVFLECVQDMDHENMFWYRQDPGLGLRLIYFSYDVKMKEKGDIPEGYSVSREKKERFSLILESASTNQTSMYLCASRTSGATDTQYFGPGTRLTVL.